The next 21 T cell receptor beta chains were all read from a single sample in a study of a mutant IDH1 vaccine in newly diagnosed glioma. These TCRs are of unknown antigen specificity. Specified time point: week 11, during vaccination. Doses of 300 ug of mutant IDH1 20-mer peptide were given with topical imiquimod. Clones were read by immunoSEQ multiplex PCR, and TCRdb kept only the in-frame ones, dropping some. There are roughly 110,000 clones in the sample; roughly 90% occur only once, and roughly 0.55% lies in the top ten. Material: PBMCs, obtained from a glioma patient whose treatment included an IDH1 peptide vaccine. These receptor sequences come from a woman aged 50 to 60 with glioma.

The chain uses TRBV11-2 and TRBJ2-1; 13 nucleotides line up with TRBD2. Germline-derived CDR1 and CDR2 are SGHAT and FQNNGV. The CDR3 runs 18 residues. The J segment lost 9 bases and the V segment lost 4 bases, leaving 15 bases of the junction unmatched. CDR3 nucleotide sequence: TGTGCCAGCAGCTCGGGACTAGCGGGAATGCTAGTGGAGGGTGAGCAGTTCTTC. Protein: CASSSGLAGMLVEGEQFF. Filled out from reference TRBV11-2 and TRBJ2-1, the complete variable domain reads EAGVAQSPRYKIIEKRQSVAFWCNPISGHATLYWYQQILGQGPKLLIQFQNNGVVDDSQLPKDRFSAERLKGVDSTLKIQPAKLEDSAVYLCASSSGLAGMLVEGEQFFGPGTRLTVL.

The gene calls are TRBV5-8 and TRBJ1-3; D perhaps matches TRBD1 (6 bases). The CDR3 is made up of 15 amino acids. Germline lookup yields CDR1 SGHTS and CDR2 YDEGEE. V was shortened by 2 bases and J by 0 bases, with 9 bases between the two germline ends. The DNA of the CDR3 is TGTGCCAGCAGCTTTGGGGACATCTCTGGAAACACCATATATTTT. Its protein product is CASSFGDISGNTIYF.

The V gene is TRBV7-6, the J gene TRBJ1-1, with a tentative D call TRBD1 (5 bases). Germline V gene lookup returns CDR1 SGHVS and CDR2 FNYEAQ. The V and J ends lost 5 bases and 8 bases respectively, with 15 bases between them. This CDR3 is 13 amino acids long. The CDR3 DNA reads as TGTGCCAGCAGCGCCGACAGTCAGAGGGAAGCTTTCTTT. Translation gives CASSADSQREAFF.

The rearrangement links TRBV2 to TRBJ2-5, with a weak D call TRBD1 (5 bases). Trimming removed 4 bases from V and 2 bases from J, with 11 bases in between. Germline V CDR1 and CDR2: SNHLY, FYNNEI. CDR3 length: 14 residues. CDR3 loop: CASSGWQGQETQYF. CDR3 DNA: TGTGCCAGCAGTGGATGGCAGGGACAAGAGACCCAGTACTTC.

This chain joins TRBV7-9 and TRBJ2-2; 15 bases line up with TRBD2. Germline CDR1 is SEHNR and CDR2 is FQNEAQ (reference sequence). The CDR3 is made up of 16 amino acids. With V trimmed by 5 bases and J by 5 bases, 3 bases remained unmatched. CDR3 residues: CASSPGTSGRTGELFF. The CDR3 coding sequence is TGTGCCAGCAGCCCCGGGACTAGCGGGAGGACCGGGGAGCTGTTTTTT.

The chain joins TRBV5-1 to TRBJ2-3, with D unclear. CDR3 length: 16 amino acids. CDR1 and CDR2 (germline): SGHRS, YFSETQ. The V end lost 4 bases, the J end lost 1 base, and 16 bases lay between the germline ends. This chain's CDR3 is CASSRIGSVGTDTQYF. The CDR3 coding sequence is TGCGCCAGCAGCCGTATTGGGTCCGTTGGCACAGATACGCAGTATTTT.

The chain recombines TRBV10-3 with TRBJ2-1, with a tentative D call TRBD1 (5 bases). Germline values: CDR1 ENHRY, CDR2 SYGVKD. The CDR3 consists of 17 residues. The V end lost 0 bases, the J end lost 0 bases, and 12 bases lay between the germline ends. CDR3 amino acids: CAISESYRGSSYNEQFF. The CDR3 nucleotides read TGTGCCATCAGTGAGTCGTATAGGGGATCCTCCTACAATGAGCAGTTCTTC.

This chain joins TRBV18 and TRBJ2-1; 11 bases fit TRBD2. The CDR3 contains 15 residues. Germline CDR1 and CDR2: KGHSH and LQKENI. J gave up 4 bases and V 5 bases, and 4 bases lay outside the gene matches. The CDR3 region is CASSATSGAYNEQFF. CDR3 nucleotides: TGTGCCAGCTCAGCGACTAGCGGGGCTTACAATGAGCAGTTCTTC.

The chain has TRBV10-2 and TRBJ2-3, with TRBD2 matching over 10 bases. This CDR3 has 15 residues. Per the germline V gene, CDR1 is WSHSY and CDR2 is SAAADI. The trim removed 8 bases at V and 2 bases at J, leaving 7 bases unmatched. CDR3 DNA: TGCGCCAGCTACCTAGCGGGAGCGATCACAGATACGCAGTATTTT. It specifies CASYLAGAITDTQYF.

This clone was counted a single time. V usage is TRBV5-4 and J usage is TRBJ2-2, with 8 bases that match TRBD2. This CDR3 has 15 amino acids. Trimming at V came to 1 base and at J to 5 bases, leaving 4 bases not matched to a gene. Germline lookup yields CDR1 SGHNT and CDR2 YYREEE (reference sequence). Here the CDR3 reads CASSLITGGTGELFF. The CDR3, as DNA: TGTGCCAGCAGCTTGATTACGGGAGGGACCGGGGAGCTGTTTTTT.

J is TRBJ1-6 and V is TRBV25-1; no clear D gene. The CDR3 sequence is 12 residues long. V was trimmed by 5 bases and J by 14 bases, leaving 13 bases between them. From germline, CDR1 is MGHDK and CDR2 SYGVNS. The CDR3 sequence is CASSPTAGALHF. For the CDR3, the DNA is TGTGCCAGCAGTCCAACCGCGGGAGCCCTCCACTTT. The full variable domain, with the rest looked up from reference TRBV25-1 and TRBJ1-6, is EADIYQTPRYLVIGTGKKITLECSQTMGHDKMYWYQQDPGMELHLIHYSYGVNSTEKGDLSSESTVSRIRTEHFPLTLESARPSHTSQYLCASSPTAGALHFGNGTRLTVT.

The chain joins TRBV6-1 to TRBJ1-2; no definite D call. Germline V gene lookup returns CDR1 MNHNS and CDR2 SASEGT. The CDR3 has 15 residues. Between the trimmed V and J ends, which lost 2 bases and 4 bases, there was a span of 14 bases. CDR3 bases: TGTGCCAGCAGTGAATCGGGCGGACGACCCTATGGCTACACCTTC. Translation gives CASSESGGRPYGYTF.

V and J are TRBV9 and TRBJ2-2; TRBD1 matches at 8 bases. The CDR3 extends over 14 amino acids. Germline V gene lookup returns CDR1 SGDLS and CDR2 YYNGEE. The J segment lost 7 bases and the V segment lost 4 bases, leaving 6 bases of the junction unmatched. Here the CDR3 DNA reads TGTGCCAGCAGCCCTCGACAGGGGAGCGGGGAGCTGTTTTTT. Translating gives CASSPRQGSGELFF.

This rearrangement joins TRBV12-5 to TRBJ2-5; weak D call: TRBD2 (6 bases). V gave up 6 bases and J gave up 0 bases, with 20 bases separating them. This CDR3 has 17 residues. The germline V gene has CDR1 LGHNT and CDR2 FRNRAP. CDR3: CASGPGDGRRDQETQYF. The DNA for the CDR3 is TGTGCTAGTGGCCCGGGGGACGGGCGGCGGGACCAAGAGACCCAGTACTTC.

This sequence joins TRBV9 and TRBJ2-7, with 8 bases matching TRBD1. Per the germline V gene, CDR1 is SGDLS and CDR2 is YYNGEE. V dropped 3 bases and J dropped 2; count of bases not matched to a gene: 4. The CDR3 loop spans 14 amino acids. The CDR3: CASSATGAPYEQYF. CDR3 DNA: TGTGCCAGCAGCGCGACAGGGGCCCCCTACGAGCAGTACTTC.

The CDR3 spells CATATGPYEQYF. For the CDR3, the DNA is TGTGCCACCGCGACAGGTCCCTACGAGCAGTACTTC. V gene TRBV19 combines with J gene TRBJ2-7; D may be TRBD1 (6 bases). The CDR3 totals 12 residues. Trimming removed 10 bases at V and 2 bases at J, with 12 bases between. Germline V gene data show CDR1 as LNHDA and CDR2 as SQIVND (reference sequence).

The chain has TRBV18 and TRBJ2-7; the D gene is possibly TRBD2 (6 bases). CDR1 KGHSH and CDR2 LQKENI come from the germline V gene. The CDR3 length is 14 residues. The V end was cut by 1 base, the J end by 3 bases, with 10 bases between. The CDR3 bases are TGTGCCAGCTCACCACAGACTAGGAGCTACGAGCAGTACTTC. It specifies CASSPQTRSYEQYF.

The chain carries TRBV10-1 and TRBJ2-1, with 9 bases fitting TRBD1. The trim removed 4 bases at V and 6 bases at J, leaving 4 bases unmatched. The CDR3 has 14 residues. The germline V gene encodes CDR1 WNHNN and CDR2 SYGVQD (reference sequence). The DNA for the CDR3 is TGCGCCAGCAGTGGGACAGGGGACCCCAATGAGCAGTTCTTC. It codes for CASSGTGDPNEQFF.

The chain joins TRBV9 to TRBJ2-7, with 9 bases lining up with TRBD1. Germline values: CDR1 SGDLS, CDR2 YYNGEE. V gave up 4 bases and J gave up 2 bases; unmatched junction bases: 4. This CDR3 has 14 residues. The CDR3: CASSPGTGTYEQYF. CDR3 DNA sequence: TGTGCCAGCAGCCCCGGGACAGGGACCTACGAGCAGTACTTC. Looking up the rest from reference TRBV9 and TRBJ2-7 gives the full variable domain: DSGVTQTPKHLITATGQRVTLRCSPRSGDLSVYWYQQSLDQGLQFLIQYYNGEERAKGNILERFSAQQFPDLHSELNLSSLELGDSALYFCASSPGTGTYEQYFGPGTRLTVT.

The chain is built from TRBV5-5 and TRBJ1-1; unclear D gene. Germline-derived CDR1 and CDR2 are SGHKS and YYEKEE (reference sequence). This CDR3 contains 17 residues. V was trimmed by 0 bases and J by 0 bases, leaving 15 bases between them. CDR3 protein: CASSLAPGTDMNTEAFF. The CDR3 coding sequence is TGTGCCAGCAGCTTGGCGCCAGGCACTGATATGAACACTGAAGCTTTCTTT.

V usage is TRBV7-9 and J usage is TRBJ1-4; 9 bases line up with TRBD1. CDR3 length: 14 amino acids. V shed 4 bases and J 7 bases; nucleotides not matched to a gene: 4. CDR1 and CDR2 from the germline V gene are SEHNR and FQNEAQ (reference sequence). DNA for the CDR3: TGTGCCAGCAGCTCGACAGGGGGGAGTGAAAAACTGTTTTTT. Protein: CASSSTGGSEKLFF.